One sample yielded the 26 T cell receptor beta chains listed below, sequenced in a study of OX40 agonist ivuxolimab in advanced cancers. TCRdb's copy holds only in-frame clones and misses some; the assay was immunoSEQ multiplex PCR. The table includes 65,000 or so clones, just under 85% detected once. The sample here was CD4+ or CD8+ T cells sorted from blood, taken in a trial of the OX40 agonist ivuxolimab. All receptors derive from an adult with an advanced solid tumor such as melanoma, head and neck, liver or kidney cancer.

The V gene is TRBV2, the J gene TRBJ2-1; 8 bases align to TRBD2. The CDR3 runs 14 residues. The V and J ends lost 3 bases and 5 bases, in that order; junction bases with no gene match: 3. CDR1 and CDR2 from the germline V gene are SNHLY and FYNNEI. The CDR3 region has the DNA TGTGCCAGCAGTGACGGGAGGGGGGACAATGAGCAGTTCTTC. As protein: CASSDGRGDNEQFF.

The chain joins TRBV11-2 to TRBJ2-5; D is unclear. CDR1 is SGHAT, CDR2 FQNNGV, per germline. Trimming shortened V by 6 bases and J by 4 bases, and 3 bases separated the two germline ends. The CDR3 runs 10 residues. The CDR3 DNA follows: TGTGCCAGCAGGGGAGAGACCCAGTACTTC. This encodes CASRGETQYF.

The gene calls are TRBV27 and TRBJ1-6; D remains unclear. The V gene lost 3 bases and the J gene lost 8 bases, with 8 bases spanning the gap. The CDR3 runs 13 residues. CDR1 is MNHEY and CDR2 is SMNVEV in the germline V gene (reference sequence). The CDR3 DNA reads TGTGCCAGCAGTTTGGAGGGAGATTCACCCCTCCACTTT. Protein: CASSLEGDSPLHF.

CDR3 bases: TGTGCCAGCGCTGGACAGGACTACACTGAAGCTTTCTTT. Protein sequence: CASAGQDYTEAFF. This rearrangement joins TRBV5-8 to TRBJ1-1, with 7 bases fitting TRBD1. Losses at the gene ends were 7 bases for V and 3 bases for J; bases not matched to a gene: 6. Per germline, CDR1 SGHTS and CDR2 YDEGEE. The CDR3 contains 13 residues.

The chain couples TRBV30 to TRBJ1-5; perhaps TRBD1 as D (6 bases). The CDR3 totals 12 residues. V dropped 8 bases and J dropped 6 bases, with 14 bases sitting between them. Germline CDR1 reads GTSNPN; CDR2 reads SVGIG (reference sequence). The CDR3 DNA follows: TGTGCCGCCGAGAGGGGGGGTCAGCCCCAGCATTTT. Amino acid sequence: CAAERGGQPQHF.

V and J are TRBV7-3 and TRBJ2-3, with D perhaps TRBD1 (5 bases). Between the trimmed V and J ends, which lost 0 bases and 5 bases, there was a span of 6 bases. The CDR3 is 13 amino acids. CDR1 SGHTA and CDR2 FQGTGA come from the germline V gene. The CDR3 reads CASSLTDIDTQYF. In DNA form, the CDR3 reads TGTGCCAGCAGCTTAACGGACATAGATACGCAGTATTTT.

This chain links TRBV28 with TRBJ2-7; no reliable D call. V lost 4 bases and J 7 bases, leaving 11 bases between the germline ends. Germline lookup yields CDR1 MDHEN and CDR2 SYDVKM. This CDR3 region has 12 residues. As DNA, the CDR3 is TGTGCCAGCAGTTCCGGGCCCGGAGAGCAGTACTTC. Translated: CASSSGPGEQYF.

This clone was found a few times. The chain carries TRBV6-5 and TRBJ2-2; D gene ambiguous. Per the germline V gene, CDR1 is MNHEY and CDR2 is SVGAGI. There are 13 residues in the CDR3. Trimming removed 2 bases from V and 6 bases from J, with 7 bases in between. The CDR3 loop reads CASSYPGAGELFF. The CDR3 coding sequence is TGTGCCAGCAGTTACCCGGGCGCCGGGGAGCTGTTTTTT.

The chain couples TRBV10-3 to TRBJ1-4; no clear D gene. The V and J ends lost 2 bases and 5 bases respectively, with 6 bases between them. Per the germline V gene, CDR1 is ENHRY and CDR2 is SYGVKD. There are 13 residues in the CDR3. The chain's CDR3 is CAISERQNEKLFF. CDR3 nucleotide sequence: TGTGCCATCAGTGAGAGGCAGAATGAAAAACTGTTTTTT.

This clone was observed a few times. This chain connects TRBV23-1 to TRBJ2-7, with D perhaps TRBD2 (7 bases). TRBV23-1 is designated an ORF whose function remains uncertain. Between the trimmed V and J ends, which lost 0 bases and 5 bases, there was a span of 14 bases. This CDR3 spans 15 amino acids. This chain's CDR3 is CASSQSGGGRDEQYF. The CDR3 DNA sequence: TGCGCCAGCAGTCAATCGGGAGGGGGAAGAGACGAGCAGTACTTC.

This clone has a handful of counts. The genes are TRBV19 and TRBJ2-7, with TRBD1 matching 11 bases. Germline trimming cut 8 bases from V and 4 bases from J; bases unmatched to any gene: 1. Germline CDR1 is LNHDA and CDR2 is SQIVND (reference sequence). This CDR3 has 12 amino acids. CDR3 region: CASGTGGYEQYF. The CDR3 DNA follows: TGTGCCAGTGGGACAGGGGGTTACGAGCAGTACTTC.

V gene TRBV6-5 combines with J gene TRBJ1-2; the match to TRBD1 covers 7 bases. The germline V gene has CDR1 MNHEY and CDR2 SVGAGI. The CDR3 sequence is 14 residues long. With V trimmed by 6 bases and J by 6 bases, 10 bases remained unmatched. The CDR3 protein is CASSQTRQGHGYTF. DNA for the CDR3: TGTGCCAGCAGCCAAACCCGACAGGGCCATGGCTACACCTTC.

This chain connects TRBV5-1 to TRBJ1-2; D call uncertain. Trimming left V 4 bases short and J 6 bases short, with 19 bases between. The germline gives CDR1 SGHRS, CDR2 YFSETQ. The CDR3 consists of 15 residues. As DNA, the CDR3 is TGCGCCAGCAGCCGAACCTTATCCAGCAGGAATGGCTACACCTTC. Translated, it gives CASSRTLSSRNGYTF. The full variable domain, completed using reference TRBV5-1 and TRBJ1-2, is KAGVTQTPRYLIKTRGQQVTLSCSPISGHRSVSWYQQTPGQGLQFLFEYFSETQRNKGNFPGRFSGRQFSNSRSEMNVSTLELGDSALYLCASSRTLSSRNGYTFGSGTRLTVV.

The V call is TRBV27, the J call TRBJ2-3, with D perhaps TRBD1 or TRBD2 (5 bases each). The V end was cut by 4 bases, the J end by 3 bases, with 8 bases between. This CDR3 contains 13 residues. Germline-derived CDR1 and CDR2 are MNHEY and SMNVEV (reference sequence). In nucleotides, the CDR3 is TGTGCCAGCAGTTATGGGGGAACAGATACGCAGTATTTT. This encodes CASSYGGTDTQYF.

The chain links TRBV2 to TRBJ2-7, with 8 bases that match TRBD2. Trimming removed 9 bases from V and 6 bases from J; junction bases left unmatched: 10. Germline CDR1 and CDR2: SNHLY and FYNNEI. The CDR3 runs 13 residues. The CDR3 DNA reads TGTGCCAGTAGCGTTCCGGGACTAGTCGAGCAGTACTTC. It yields the protein CASSVPGLVEQYF.

The rearrangement uses TRBV28 and TRBJ2-1; D is undetermined. CDR3 length equals 14 residues. The V end was cut by 7 bases, the J end by 2 bases, with 12 bases between. CDR1 and CDR2 from the germline V gene are MDHEN and SYDVKM. In nucleotides, the CDR3 is TGTGCCAGCATGGCCCACAATCCCTACAATGAGCAGTTCTTC. It is translated as CASMAHNPYNEQFF.

V usage is TRBV6-5 and J usage is TRBJ2-3, with D perhaps matching TRBD1 (6 bases). Deletions cut 6 bases from V and 2 bases from J, with 15 bases between. This CDR3 comprises 15 residues. Per the germline V gene, CDR1 is MNHEY and CDR2 is SVGAGI. The CDR3: CASRPTRGTTDTQYF. The CDR3, as DNA: TGTGCCAGCAGACCCACAAGGGGGACCACAGATACGCAGTATTTT.

The chain employs TRBV7-6 and TRBJ2-5, with D uncertain. Germline CDR1 reads SGHVS; CDR2 reads FNYEAQ. The CDR3 spans 15 residues. The V end lost 3 bases, the J end lost 5 bases, and 16 bases lay between the germline ends. In nucleotides, the CDR3 is TGTGCCAGCAGCTTGCGCCGGGCCGCGTGGGAGACCCAGTACTTC. This codes for CASSLRRAAWETQYF.

The CDR3 nucleotides read TGTGCCAGCAGCACACTGGACTTCCACGAGCAGTACTTC. It yields the protein CASSTLDFHEQYF. The chain is built from TRBV7-9 and TRBJ2-7, with D perhaps matching TRBD2 (5 bases). In germline, CDR1 is SEHNR, CDR2 FQNEAQ (reference sequence). The CDR3 loop spans 13 amino acids. Between the trimmed V and J ends, which lost 5 bases and 5 bases, there was a span of 13 bases.

J is TRBJ2-5 and V is TRBV27; TRBD1 matches at 7 bases. The CDR3 covers 14 residues. V lost 5 bases to trimming and J lost 0 bases; unmatched junction nucleotides: 3. Germline-derived CDR1 and CDR2 are MNHEY and SMNVEV (reference sequence). The DNA of the CDR3 is TGTGCCAGCAGTCCGGGGACAGACCAAGAGACCCAGTACTTC. Encoded protein: CASSPGTDQETQYF.

The chain carries TRBV7-3 and TRBJ2-2, with TRBD2 matching 16 bases. Germline CDR1 reads SGHTA; CDR2 reads FQGTGA. The V segment lost 4 bases and the J segment 2 bases; nucleotides outside the gene matches: 4. The CDR3 consists of 18 residues. This chain's CDR3 is CASSSGTSGRANTGELFF. As DNA, the CDR3 is TGTGCCAGCAGCTCAGGGACTAGCGGGAGGGCCAACACCGGGGAGCTGTTTTTT.

V gene TRBV6-6 combines with J gene TRBJ2-7; tentative D call: TRBD1 (7 bases). V dropped 6 bases and J dropped 2 bases, with 17 bases sitting between them. Germline V CDR1 and CDR2: MNHNY, SVGAGI (reference sequence). The CDR3 runs 15 residues. CDR3 residues: CASRPGGTEAYEQYF. CDR3 DNA sequence: TGTGCCAGCAGGCCTGGGGGGACAGAAGCCTACGAGCAGTACTTC.

The chain is built from TRBV9 and TRBJ2-1; D call uncertain. V was cut by 4 bases and J by 5 bases, with 16 bases left in between. The CDR3 is 15 residues long. Germline loops: CDR1 SGDLS, CDR2 YYNGEE. CDR3 coding DNA: TGTGCCAGCAGCCGAACAGTGCGGATCGACAATGAGCAGTTCTTC. Translation gives CASSRTVRIDNEQFF.

V usage is TRBV5-6 and J usage is TRBJ2-7; either TRBD1 or TRBD2 may supply D (6 bases each). Germline assignment: CDR1 SGHDT and CDR2 YYEEEE. V was clipped by 7 bases and J by 3 bases, with 11 bases between them. The CDR3 covers 12 residues. The CDR3 sequence: CASSGGGYEQYF. DNA of the CDR3: TGTGCCAGCTCCGGAGGGGGCTACGAGCAGTACTTC.

V and J are TRBV30 and TRBJ1-2; D gene ambiguous. Trimming stripped 2 bases from V and 8 bases from J, with 12 bases between. The germline V gene has CDR1 GTSNPN and CDR2 SVGIG (reference sequence). The CDR3 has 12 amino acids. The CDR3 spells CAWSTREGGYTF. The CDR3 region has the DNA TGTGCCTGGAGTACCCGGGAGGGCGGCTACACCTTC.

The J gene is TRBJ1-2, the V gene TRBV30, with D possibly TRBD1 on 6 matching bases. V was clipped by 3 bases and J by 4 bases, with 9 bases between them. Germline V gene data show CDR1 as GTSNPN and CDR2 as SVGIG (reference sequence). The CDR3 runs to 12 residues. The DNA for the CDR3 is TGTGCCTGGAGGGACAGAGTCTATGGCTACACCTTC. Its protein is CAWRDRVYGYTF.